Listed here are 26 T cell receptor beta chains from one sample, sequenced in a study of blood T cell repertoires in COVID-19. Sequencing was performed with immunoSEQ multiplex PCR; in TCRdb, only in-frame clones are kept and a portion is missing. The repertoire holds 110,000 or so clones, 85% seen once, with around 4.1% in the top ten. Sequenced: peripheral blood. These receptors were collected from a man aged 45 to 65 with acute or convalescent COVID-19.

The J gene is TRBJ1-6, the V gene TRBV4-1, with D possibly matching TRBD1 (6 bases). The germline CDR1 and CDR2 sequences are MGHRA and YSYEKL. Deletions cut 2 bases from V and 5 bases from J, with 10 bases between. This CDR3 is built from 15 residues. CDR3 in amino acids: CASSQQDRNNSPLHF. CDR3 bases: TGCGCCAGCAGCCAACAAGACAGGAATAATTCACCCCTCCACTTT.

CDR3 sequence reads: CASSTTLQLNTGELFF. The DNA of the CDR3 is TGTGCCAGCAGCACAACATTACAGTTGAACACCGGGGAGCTGTTTTTT. This chain uses TRBV7-9 with TRBJ2-2, with unresolved D. This CDR3 has 16 residues. Trimming removed 5 bases from V and 1 base from J, with 14 bases in between. In germline, CDR1 is SEHNR, CDR2 FQNEAQ (reference sequence).

This chain connects TRBV25-1 to TRBJ1-1, with D perhaps TRBD1 (5 bases). V lost 3 bases, J lost 1 base, and 12 bases lay in between. Per the germline V gene, CDR1 is MGHDK and CDR2 is SYGVNS. The CDR3 is made up of 15 amino acids. DNA of the CDR3: TGTGCCAGCAGTGATTCCGACGGGGGGAACACTGAAGCTTTCTTT. Translating it yields CASSDSDGGNTEAFF.

This sequence joins TRBV9 and TRBJ1-1; TRBD1 matches 8 bases. Germline CDR1 SGDLS, CDR2 YYNGEE. Trimming cost V 3 bases and J 0 bases; bases outside gene matches: 7. The CDR3 is 16 amino acids. CDR3 loop: CASSETGGSLNTEAFF. The CDR3 nucleotides are TGTGCCAGCAGCGAAACAGGGGGGTCCCTGAACACTGAAGCTTTCTTT. Supplemented by reference TRBV9 and TRBJ1-1, the full variable domain reads DSGVTQTPKHLITATGQRVTLRCSPRSGDLSVYWYQQSLDQGLQFLIQYYNGEERAKGNILERFSAQQFPDLHSELNLSSLELGDSALYFCASSETGGSLNTEAFFGQGTRLTVV.

This chain joins TRBV12-3 or TRBV12-4 and TRBJ2-5, with a weak D call TRBD2 (7 bases). The CDR3 extends over 13 amino acids. Trimming left V 6 bases short and J 4 bases short, with 12 bases between. The DNA for the CDR3 is TGTGCCAGCAGCCGGGGGGCAGGAGAGACCCAGTACTTC. It codes for CASSRGAGETQYF.

This clone came up a few times. V usage is TRBV6-5 and J usage is TRBJ1-3, with D hard to call. Trimming took off 2 bases at V and 3 bases at J, with 14 bases between the two ends. The CDR3 has 16 residues. CDR1 and CDR2 (germline): MNHEY, SVGAGI. The CDR3, as DNA: TGTGCCAGCAGTTACGATTTCGGGTCCGGTGGAAACACCATATATTTT. Its protein is CASSYDFGSGGNTIYF.

The chain uses TRBV6-5 and TRBJ2-5, with 7 bases that match TRBD2. Germline-derived CDR1 and CDR2 are MNHEY and SVGAGI. Trimming took 4 bases from V and 4 from J; bases not matched to a gene: 9. CDR3 size: 15 residues. The CDR3 loop is CASSLVGRATETQYF. The CDR3 DNA reads as TGTGCCAGCAGTTTAGTGGGGAGGGCCACAGAGACCCAGTACTTC.

The chain links TRBV6-5 to TRBJ2-1; unclear D gene. CDR1 and CDR2 from the germline V gene are MNHEY and SVGAGI. This CDR3 contains 13 residues. V was clipped by 6 bases and J by 6 bases, with 12 bases between them. The CDR3 loop is CASRARPGNEQFF. The CDR3 nucleotides read TGTGCCAGCAGAGCAAGACCGGGCAATGAGCAGTTCTTC.

The J gene is TRBJ2-5, the V gene TRBV13, with 9 bases aligning to TRBD1. After removal of 0 bases from V and 4 bases from J, the junction contained 12 bases not matched to a gene. The germline CDR1 and CDR2 sequences are PRHDT and FYEKMQ (reference sequence). The CDR3 runs to 18 residues. CDR3 sequence reads: CASSLGPARGQGRETQYF. In nucleotides, the CDR3 is TGTGCCAGCAGCTTAGGCCCCGCCAGGGGACAGGGTAGAGAGACCCAGTACTTC.

The table lists this clone with a count of one. J is TRBJ1-3 and V is TRBV6-5; the match to TRBD1 covers 7 bases. Losses at the gene ends were 8 bases for V and 3 bases for J; bases not matched to a gene: 10. From germline, CDR1 is MNHEY and CDR2 SVGAGI. This CDR3 contains 15 residues. The CDR3 here is CASGDRQGGGNTIYF. CDR3 nucleotides: TGTGCCAGCGGGGATCGACAGGGTGGTGGAAACACCATATATTTT.

CDR3: CASSQEKGAHVDEQFF. DNA for the CDR3: TGTGCCAGCAGCCAAGAAAAAGGGGCCCATGTAGATGAGCAGTTCTTC. The gene calls are TRBV3-1 (or the pseudogene TRBV3-2) and TRBJ2-1; tentative D call: TRBD1 (5 bases). CDR3 length: 16 residues. CDR1 and CDR2 (germline): LGHDT, YNNKEL (reference sequence). Between the trimmed V and J ends, which lost 0 bases and 8 bases, there was a span of 17 bases.

The CDR3: CASSPTHNEQFF. The CDR3 DNA sequence: TGTGCCAGCAGTCCCACTCACAATGAGCAGTTCTTC. This chain links TRBV28 with TRBJ2-1, with D uncertain. With 5 bases removed from V and 5 bases from J, the gap between germline ends came to 7 bases. Germline V lookup: CDR1 MDHEN, CDR2 SYDVKM. This CDR3 has 12 amino acids.

This chain connects TRBV10-3 to TRBJ2-1; D might be TRBD2 (6 bases). The germline V and J ends were trimmed by 11 bases and 0 bases, with 17 bases remaining between them. CDR1 and CDR2 from the germline V gene are ENHRY and SYGVKD. The CDR3 length is 15 residues. In nucleotides, the CDR3 is TGTGCCTCCTACCCCGCGGGAACCTCCTACAATGAGCAGTTCTTC. Translated: CASYPAGTSYNEQFF.

The chain couples TRBV27 to TRBJ1-1; a possible D gene is TRBD1 (6 bases). Germline CDR1 MNHEY, CDR2 SMNVEV (reference sequence). The CDR3 extends over 14 amino acids. V shed 6 bases and J shed 7 bases, with 18 bases lying between them. The CDR3 sequence is CASRLGGTVVEAFF. The CDR3 coding sequence is TGTGCCAGCAGGTTAGGGGGGACGGTAGTTGAAGCTTTCTTT.

The genes are TRBV15 and TRBJ1-1; maybe TRBD1 (6 bases). CDR1 and CDR2 from the germline V gene are LNHNV and YYDKDF (reference sequence). V was trimmed by 3 bases and J by 7 bases, leaving 21 bases between them. CDR3 length: 16 residues. The CDR3 region has the DNA TGTGCCACCAGCAGTTACCGGGACATGTTGGGTGGTGAAGCTTTCTTT. Translation gives CATSSYRDMLGGEAFF. The full variable domain, in which reference TRBV15 and TRBJ1-1 provide the parts outside the CDR3, is DAMVIQNPRYQVTQFGKPVTLSCSQTLNHNVMYWYQQKSSQAPKLLFHYYDKDFNNEADTPDNFQSRRPNTSFCFLDIRSPGLGDTAMYLCATSSYRDMLGGEAFFGQGTRLTVV.

The V and J genes are TRBV28 and TRBJ2-3, with 7 bases lining up with TRBD2. The trim removed 3 bases at V and 5 bases at J, leaving 5 bases unmatched. Germline assignment: CDR1 MDHEN and CDR2 SYDVKM. CDR3 length equals 14 residues. CDR3 DNA: TGTGCCAGCAGTTTCGGGAGGACGGGAGATACGCAGTATTTT. Translating gives CASSFGRTGDTQYF.

This chain connects TRBV6-5 to TRBJ1-2; maybe TRBD1 (5 bases). In germline, CDR1 is MNHEY, CDR2 SVGAGI. Between the trimmed V and J ends, which lost 8 bases and 7 bases, there was a span of 20 bases. The CDR3 is made up of 14 amino acids. The CDR3 coding sequence is TGTGCCAGCGGGGGGGGTATGGCAGCCGGTGGCTACACCTTC. This sequence encodes CASGGGMAAGGYTF.

This rearrangement joins TRBV27 to TRBJ2-1; D might be TRBD1 (5 bases). Germline lookup yields CDR1 MNHEY and CDR2 SMNVEV (reference sequence). This CDR3 region has 14 residues. V lost 8 bases and J lost 6, with 17 bases in between. CDR3 sequence (DNA): TGTGCCAGCGGATGGACACACGGATTCAATGAGCAGTTCTTC. Encoded protein: CASGWTHGFNEQFF.

This rearrangement joins TRBV2 to TRBJ1-2, with D tentatively TRBD1 (6 bases). Germline loops: CDR1 SNHLY, CDR2 FYNNEI. CDR3 length: 14 amino acids. The V and J ends lost 5 bases and 7 bases respectively, with 17 bases between them. CDR3 sequence: CASSRSSGVAGYTF. CDR3 nucleotide sequence: TGTGCCAGCAGTCGTTCCTCAGGGGTCGCTGGCTACACCTTC.

The chain is built from TRBV5-4 and TRBJ2-6; the D is unclear. V lost 0 bases to trimming and J lost 2 bases, with 6 bases between them. Germline lookup yields CDR1 SGHNT and CDR2 YYREEE (reference sequence). CDR3 length: 15 amino acids. CDR3 amino acids: CASSLESAGANVLTF. Here the CDR3 DNA reads TGTGCCAGCAGCTTGGAAAGCGCTGGGGCCAACGTCCTGACTTTC.

This clone has only one observation. The rearrangement links TRBV24-1 to TRBJ2-7, with 10 bases aligning to TRBD2. V shed 9 bases, J shed 3 bases, and the junction held 4 bases outside the gene matches. Looked up from germline, CDR1 is KGHDR and CDR2 is SFDVKD. This CDR3 is 13 amino acids long. For the CDR3, the DNA is TGTGCCACCCCAGCGGGAGGGGTCTACGAGCAGTACTTC. Translation gives CATPAGGVYEQYF.

A word on this clone: At one end, the junction sequence differs from germline, possibly due to a read error. V usage is TRBV11-2 and J usage is TRBJ1-5; D possibly corresponds to TRBD1 (6 bases). This CDR3 spans 15 amino acids. The germline V gene encodes CDR1 SGHAT and CDR2 FQNNGV. This chain's CDR3 is CASSLDRQTNQPQHF. CDR3 sequence (DNA): TGTGCCAGCAGCCTAGACAGGCAGACCAATCAGCCCCAGCATTTT.

The chain employs TRBV27 and TRBJ2-7; TRBD2 might be the D (5 bases). Between the trimmed V and J ends, which lost 0 bases and 3 bases, there was a span of 12 bases. This CDR3 contains 15 residues. Germline lookup yields CDR1 MNHEY and CDR2 SMNVEV (reference sequence). CDR3 region: CASSLSGYGVYEQYF. For the CDR3, the DNA is TGTGCCAGCAGTTTATCGGGGTACGGGGTCTACGAGCAGTACTTC.

The V gene is TRBV6-6, the J gene TRBJ2-7; TRBD2 is a possible D gene (5 bases). The V gene's germline CDR1 is MNHNY and CDR2 SVGAGI (reference sequence). The V and J ends lost 0 bases and 4 bases respectively, with 7 bases between them. The CDR3 is 13 residues long. The CDR3 DNA sequence: TGTGCCAGCAGTTACTCGAGGGATTACGAGCAGTACTTC. Translated: CASSYSRDYEQYF.

The CDR3 DNA is TGTGCCAGCAGATTCAGCGGGACTAGCGGATACAATGAGCAGTTCTTC. Translated: CASRFSGTSGYNEQFF. This rearrangement joins TRBV13 to TRBJ2-1; 11 bases map to TRBD2. The CDR3 runs to 16 residues. The germline gives CDR1 PRHDT, CDR2 FYEKMQ (reference sequence). J lost 4 bases, V lost 6 bases, and 8 bases had no gene match.

A few counts support this clone. CDR3 in DNA: TGTGCCAGCAGCCAAGGGCGGGCTTCACCCCTCCACTTT. Protein sequence: CASSQGRASPLHF. This chain uses TRBV3-1 (or the pseudogene TRBV3-2) with TRBJ1-6; no definite D call. The V and J ends lost 1 base and 9 bases respectively, with 7 bases between them. CDR3 length: 13 residues. CDR1 and CDR2 from the germline V gene are LGHDT and YNNKEL (reference sequence).